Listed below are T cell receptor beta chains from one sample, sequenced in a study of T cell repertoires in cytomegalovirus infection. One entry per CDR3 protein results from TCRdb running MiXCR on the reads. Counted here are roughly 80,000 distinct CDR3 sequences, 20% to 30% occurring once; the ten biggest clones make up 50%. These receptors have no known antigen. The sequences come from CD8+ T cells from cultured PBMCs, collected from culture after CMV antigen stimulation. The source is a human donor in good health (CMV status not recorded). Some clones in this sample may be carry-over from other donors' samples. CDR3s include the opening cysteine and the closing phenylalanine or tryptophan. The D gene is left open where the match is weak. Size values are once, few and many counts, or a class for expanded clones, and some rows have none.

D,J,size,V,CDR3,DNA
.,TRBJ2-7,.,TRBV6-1,CASSYITGTYEQYF,TGTGCCAGCAGCTATATAACAGGCACCTACGAGCAGTACTTC
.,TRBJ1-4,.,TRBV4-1,CASSQLFTGSNEKLFF,TGCGCCAGCAGCCAACTGTTCACAGGGAGTAATGAAAAACTGTTTTTT
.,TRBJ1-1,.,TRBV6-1,CASSGRGMNTEAFF,TGTGCCAGCAGTGGTCGGGGGATGAACACTGAAGCTTTCTTT
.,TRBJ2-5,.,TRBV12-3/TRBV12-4,CASSLAGEVETQYF,TGTGCCAGCAGTTTAGCGGGGGAAGTGGAGACCCAGTACTTC
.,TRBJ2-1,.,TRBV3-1,CASASGRNEQFF,TGTGCCAGCGCTAGTGGTCGGAATGAGCAGTTCTTC
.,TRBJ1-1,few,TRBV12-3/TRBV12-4,CATQGPRAFF,TGTGCCACTCAGGGCCCGCGGGCTTTCTTT
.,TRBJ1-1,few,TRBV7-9,CASSLGTGAPEAFF,TGTGCCAGCAGCTTAGGAACGGGGGCCCCTGAAGCTTTCTTT
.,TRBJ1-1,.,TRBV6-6,CASSYPPEAFF,TGTGCCAGCAGTTACCCCCCTGAAGCTTTCTTT
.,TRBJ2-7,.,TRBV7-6,CASSLAGPLGEQYF,TGTGCCAGCAGCTTAGCTGGCCCGCTGGGCGAGCAGTACTTC
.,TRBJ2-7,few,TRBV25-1,CASTKEAEAYEQYF,TGTGCCAGCACCAAGGAGGCGGAAGCCTACGAGCAGTACTTC
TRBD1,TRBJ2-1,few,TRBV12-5,CASGLATGASYNEQFF,TGTGCTAGTGGTTTGGCGACAGGGGCCTCCTACAATGAGCAGTTCTTC
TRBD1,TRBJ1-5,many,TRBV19,CASSMRGRDREFEPQHF,TGTGCCAGTAGTATGAGGGGCCGAGACAGGGAGTTTGAGCCCCAGCATTTT
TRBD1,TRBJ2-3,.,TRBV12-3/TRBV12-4,CASSGDETGRDTQYF,TGTGCCAGCAGTGGCGACGAGACAGGGCGGGATACGCAGTATTTT
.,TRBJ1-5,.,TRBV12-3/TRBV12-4,CASSNQIYNQPQHF,TGTGCCAGCTCGAATCAGATCTACAATCAGCCCCAGCATTTT
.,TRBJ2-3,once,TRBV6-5,CASRYSGDSTDTQYF,TGTGCCAGCAGATACTCGGGGGACAGCACAGATACGCAGTATTTT
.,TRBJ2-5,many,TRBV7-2,CASSSGLSQETQYF,TGTGCCAGCAGCTCCGGACTATCACAAGAGACCCAGTACTTC
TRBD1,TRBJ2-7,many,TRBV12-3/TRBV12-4,CASSGSGTGLYEQYF,TGTGCCAGCAGTGGATCCGGGACAGGTCTCTACGAGCAGTACTTC
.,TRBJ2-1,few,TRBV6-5,CASSYGRYNEQFF,TGTGCCAGCAGTTACGGACGGTACAATGAGCAGTTCTTC
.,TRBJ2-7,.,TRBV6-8,CASSPGNQGYDEQYF,TGTGCCAGCAGTCCCGGGAACCAGGGATACGACGAGCAGTACTTC
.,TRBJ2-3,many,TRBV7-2,CASSPPQKLREEDTQYF,TGTGCCAGCAGCCCCCCGCAGAAGCTCAGGGAAGAAGATACGCAGTATTTT
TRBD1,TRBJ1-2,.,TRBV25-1,CASSPGQGVDGYTF,TGTGCCAGCAGTCCCGGACAGGGGGTGGATGGCTACACCTTC
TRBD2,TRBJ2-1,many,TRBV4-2,CASSQGRGGSYNEQFF,TGTGCCAGCAGCCAAGGTCGGGGGGGCTCCTACAATGAGCAGTTCTTC
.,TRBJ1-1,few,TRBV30,CAWSVLTGEAFF,TGTGCCTGGAGTGTTCTTACAGGAGAAGCTTTCTTT
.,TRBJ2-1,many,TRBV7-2,CASSLVPHHSYNEQFF,TGTGCCAGCAGCTTAGTCCCCCACCACTCCTACAATGAGCAGTTCTTC
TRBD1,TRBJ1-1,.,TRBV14,CASSQDPRTGILMNTEAFF,TGTGCCAGCAGCCAAGATCCTCGGACAGGGATTCTCATGAACACTGAAGCTTTCTTT
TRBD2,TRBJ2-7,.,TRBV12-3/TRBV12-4,CASSSIAGGLWDEQYF,TGTGCCAGCAGCTCAATAGCGGGAGGCCTCTGGGACGAGCAGTACTTC
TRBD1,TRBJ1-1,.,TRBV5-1,CASSLRPGQRNTEAFF,TGCGCCAGCAGCCTTAGGCCGGGACAGAGAAACACTGAAGCTTTCTTT
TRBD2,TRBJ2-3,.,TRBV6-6,CASSRLAGGTDTQYF,TGTGCCAGCAGTCGGCTAGCGGGGGGCACAGATACGCAGTATTTT
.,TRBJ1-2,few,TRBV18,CASSPGGGGYTF,TGTGCCAGCTCACCCGGGGGAGGCGGCTACACCTTC
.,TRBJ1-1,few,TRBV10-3,CAISGGGAWDTEAFF,TGTGCCATCAGTGGGGGAGGGGCGTGGGACACTGAAGCTTTCTTT
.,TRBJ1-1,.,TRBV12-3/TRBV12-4,CASSLGRVGGEAFF,TGTGCCAGCAGTTTAGGTCGTGTAGGGGGTGAAGCTTTCTTT
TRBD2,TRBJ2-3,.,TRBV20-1,CSARGLAEGYTDTQYF,TGCAGTGCTCGCGGACTAGCGGAGGGTTACACAGATACGCAGTATTTT
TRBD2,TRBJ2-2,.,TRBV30,CAWALAGGWTGELFF,TGTGCCTGGGCACTAGCGGGGGGTTGGACCGGGGAGCTGTTTTTT
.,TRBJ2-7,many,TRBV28,CASSLGTVPEQYF,TGTGCCAGCAGCCTCGGGACCGTCCCCGAGCAGTACTTC
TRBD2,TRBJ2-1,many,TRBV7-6,CASSLEFGGSSYNEQFF,TGTGCCAGCAGCTTAGAGTTTGGCGGGAGTTCCTACAATGAGCAGTTCTTC
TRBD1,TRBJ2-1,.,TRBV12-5,CASGWGDRGRDNEQFF,TGTGCTAGTGGTTGGGGGGACAGGGGGCGCGACAATGAGCAGTTCTTC
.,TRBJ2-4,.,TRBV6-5,CAAGRGLAKNIQYF,TGTGCCGCGGGGCGGGGATTAGCCAAAAACATTCAGTACTTC
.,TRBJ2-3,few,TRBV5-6,CASSRAPGTDTQYF,TGTGCCAGCAGCCGGGCCCCTGGGACAGATACGCAGTATTTT
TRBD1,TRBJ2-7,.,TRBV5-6,CASSWTGVYEQYF,TGTGCCAGCAGCTGGACAGGGGTTTACGAGCAGTACTTC
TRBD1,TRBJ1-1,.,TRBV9,CASSPSSGTGVTEAFF,TGTGCCAGCAGCCCCTCTTCCGGGACAGGGGTAACTGAAGCTTTCTTT
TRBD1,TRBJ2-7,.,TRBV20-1,CSASTGDLYEQYF,TGCAGCGCTTCGACAGGGGACCTCTACGAGCAGTACTTC
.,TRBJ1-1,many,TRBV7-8,CASSAGRAGAFF,TGTGCCAGCAGCGCAGGGAGAGCCGGAGCTTTCTTT
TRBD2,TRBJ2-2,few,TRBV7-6,CASSLLGAGVDTGELFF,TGTGCCAGCAGCTTATTGGGAGCGGGAGTAGACACCGGGGAGCTGTTTTTT